The 5 T cell receptor beta chains given below trace back to one sample, sequenced in a study of shared clonotypes between healthy human individuals. TCRdb's table, derived via immunoSEQ multiplex PCR, lists solely in-frame clones and lacks some. The sample yields about 1.4 million clones, more than 95% seen once. Sequencing was performed on naive CD4+ T cells sorted from blood. The subset is: CD45RA+ positively selected. All receptors derive from a young man in good health.

Concerning this clone itself: The same CDR3 also results from other DNA sequences found in this sample. This rearrangement joins TRBV6-1 to TRBJ2-1; D is uncertain. The CDR3 has 13 amino acids. V was cut by 1 base and J by 4 bases, with 5 bases left in between. Germline values: CDR1 MNHNS, CDR2 SASEGT. CDR3 in amino acids: CASSEGVYNEQFF. The CDR3 coding sequence is TGTGCCAGCAGTGAAGGAGTATACAATGAGCAGTTCTTC.

The rearrangement links TRBV6-4 to TRBJ1-2; the match to TRBD1 covers 11 bases. After removal of 3 bases from V and 2 bases from J, the junction contained 5 bases not matched to a gene. The CDR3 spans 16 residues. CDR1 is MRHNA and CDR2 is SNTAGT in the germline V gene. As DNA, the CDR3 is TGTGCCAGCAGTGAGACCGGGACAGGGGGGAACTATGGCTACACCTTC. Protein sequence: CASSETGTGGNYGYTF.

The chain joins TRBV5-1 to TRBJ1-1; a weak D match, TRBD1 (5 bases). CDR3 length equals 15 residues. CDR1 is SGHRS, CDR2 YFSETQ, per germline. Trimming took 3 bases from V and 0 from J, leaving 12 bases between them. CDR3 in amino acids: CASSWTPSMNTEAFF. CDR3 sequence (DNA): TGCGCCAGCAGCTGGACACCCTCTATGAACACTGAAGCTTTCTTT. Supplemented by reference TRBV5-1 and TRBJ1-1, the full variable domain reads KAGVTQTPRYLIKTRGQQVTLSCSPISGHRSVSWYQQTPGQGLQFLFEYFSETQRNKGNFPGRFSGRQFSNSRSEMNVSTLELGDSALYLCASSWTPSMNTEAFFGQGTRLTVV.

The chain couples TRBV11-2 to TRBJ2-3; D gene ambiguous. CDR1 and CDR2 from the germline V gene are SGHAT and FQNNGV. V was clipped by 6 bases and J by 6 bases, with 16 bases between them. This CDR3 comprises 14 residues. The CDR3 reads CASSDQPGSDTQYF. The CDR3 nucleotides are TGTGCCAGCAGTGATCAACCTGGATCCGATACGCAGTATTTT.

V and J are TRBV7-9 and TRBJ2-5; the match to TRBD1 covers 10 bases. This CDR3 region has 15 residues. CDR1 is SEHNR, CDR2 FQNEAQ, per germline (reference sequence). With V trimmed by 4 bases and J by 0 bases, 2 bases remained unmatched. The CDR3 is CASSSDRGYQETQYF. In DNA, the CDR3 is TGTGCCAGCAGCTCGGACAGGGGGTACCAAGAGACCCAGTACTTC.